This section outlines one T cell receptor (beta chain) sequence together with its context. The antigen it binds to is not known. Base quality data are lacking; no much larger clone is found one base away. Libraries came from the immunoSEQ multiplex PCR assay. The source is immuneACCESS, and TCRdb retained only in-frame sequences with V and J called. Part of the clones is not carried over; for the studies checked, unresolved V genes explain less than half of this, and the remainder is unexplained. The sample table shows around 73,000 clones, and 90% are seen once. The ten largest make up 4.5% to 5% of the sample. Deletion took 4 bases off V and 4 bases off J, with a span of 10 bases between the germline ends. CDR1 MNHNY and CDR2 SVGAGI were looked up in the germline V gene (reference sequence). From the cysteine through the phenylalanine, the CDR3 covers 14 amino acids. Only the CDR3 DNA stays, 42 bases, in frame from base 1.

The data derive from a study of technical replicates of blood from a handful of donors (dated by TCRdb to the late 2010s). Sequenced sample: PBMCs. Recombination connected TRBV6-6 to TRBJ1-4; the D gene identity is not certain. This receptor was taken from a human donor in good health. Some clones in this sample may be carry-over from other donors' samples. The CDR3 loop reads CASSSRGNNEKLFF. The nucleotide sequence is given as TGTGCCAGCAGTTCGCGGGGAAATAATGAAAAACTGTTTTTT.